A single sample is the source of the 16 T cell receptor beta chains below, sequenced in a study of blood T cell repertoires in COVID-19. Sequencing used immunoSEQ multiplex PCR; TCRdb keeps in-frame clones, though not all of them. The sample lists around 130,000 clones; around 89% were seen once. Material for sequencing was peripheral blood. Source of these receptors: a man in his fifties with active or convalescent COVID-19.

The genes are TRBV3-1 (or the pseudogene TRBV3-2) and TRBJ2-7; D may be TRBD2 (6 bases). The CDR3 sequence is 15 residues long. Per the germline V gene, CDR1 is LGHDT and CDR2 is YNNKEL (reference sequence). V was cut by 0 bases and J by 2 bases, with 11 bases left in between. CDR3 sequence: CASSQDGGRTYEQYF. As DNA, the CDR3 is TGTGCCAGCAGCCAAGATGGGGGGAGGACCTACGAGCAGTACTTC.

This chain links TRBV6-5 with TRBJ2-5; 7 bases fit TRBD1. Germline V gene lookup returns CDR1 MNHEY and CDR2 SVGAGI. Trimming cost V 0 bases and J 5 bases; bases outside gene matches: 3. The CDR3 is 14 amino acids. CDR3 in amino acids: CASSYSTGAETQYF. CDR3 DNA: TGTGCCAGCAGTTACTCTACAGGGGCGGAGACCCAGTACTTC.

The chain uses TRBV2 and TRBJ2-3, with no clear D. Germline CDR1 SNHLY, CDR2 FYNNEI. This CDR3 has 14 amino acids. V lost 4 bases, J lost 1 base, and 9 bases lay in between. CDR3: CASSAVQGTDTQYF. CDR3 DNA sequence: TGTGCCAGCAGTGCGGTGCAGGGCACAGATACGCAGTATTTT.

The J gene is TRBJ1-1, the V gene TRBV18, with TRBD1 as a possible D gene (5 bases). This CDR3 is 13 amino acids long. V lost 5 bases and J 1 base, leaving 8 bases between the germline ends. CDR1 and CDR2 (germline): KGHSH, LQKENI. CDR3 sequence reads: CASSAQGNTEAFF. The CDR3 DNA reads TGTGCCAGCTCAGCCCAGGGGAACACTGAAGCTTTCTTT.

The V call is TRBV7-9, the J call TRBJ1-6; no clear D. Germline loops: CDR1 SEHNR, CDR2 FQNEAQ (reference sequence). The V end was cut by 2 bases, the J end by 4 bases, with 6 bases between. The CDR3 is 14 amino acids. The CDR3 here is CASSLNTYNSPLHF. CDR3 in DNA: TGTGCCAGCAGCTTAAACACATATAATTCACCCCTCCACTTT.

This clone was observed a handful of times. The J gene is TRBJ2-4, the V gene TRBV30; D perhaps matches TRBD1 (6 bases). Per germline, CDR1 GTSNPN and CDR2 SVGIG (reference sequence). This CDR3 is built from 15 residues. The ends were cut back, 1 base at V and 3 bases at J, with 13 bases in the middle. CDR3: CAWSADSSVKNIQYF. CDR3 DNA: TGTGCCTGGAGTGCGGACAGTTCGGTCAAAAACATTCAGTACTTC.

The table lists this clone with a count of one. This chain links TRBV27 with TRBJ1-2; D is unresolved. The CDR3 sequence is 15 residues long. V was cut by 6 bases and J by 4 bases, with 18 bases left in between. Germline CDR1 is MNHEY and CDR2 is SMNVEV (reference sequence). This CDR3 is CASSYSGSVSYGYTF. The CDR3 DNA reads as TGTGCCAGCAGCTATTCGGGGTCGGTCAGCTATGGCTACACCTTC.

V usage is TRBV6-4 and J usage is TRBJ1-5; 7 positions match TRBD1. The germline V gene encodes CDR1 MRHNA and CDR2 SNTAGT. The CDR3 covers 14 residues. V lost 4 bases to trimming and J lost 5 bases; unmatched junction nucleotides: 5. The CDR3 coding sequence is TGTGCCAGCAGTGGAAACAGGGGTCATCAGCCCCAGCATTTT. Translation: CASSGNRGHQPQHF.

DNA of the CDR3: TGTGCCAGCAAATTATCTAGCTCTGGAAACACCATATATTTT. This sequence encodes CASKLSSSGNTIYF. This chain joins TRBV28 and TRBJ1-3, with D unresolved. The V end was cut by 7 bases, the J end by 0 bases, with 10 bases between. The CDR3 covers 14 residues. Per germline, CDR1 MDHEN and CDR2 SYDVKM. Full variable domain (missing parts from reference TRBV28 and TRBJ1-3): DVKVTQSSRYLVKRTGEKVFLECVQDMDHENMFWYRQDPGLGLRLIYFSYDVKMKEKGDIPEGYSVSREKKERFSLILESASTNQTSMYLCASKLSSSGNTIYFGEGSWLTVV.

The rearrangement joins TRBV5-4 to TRBJ1-3; TRBD1 matches 9 bases. CDR1 and CDR2 from the germline V gene are SGHNT and YYREEE (reference sequence). V shed 2 bases, J shed 8 bases, and the junction held 5 bases outside the gene matches. The CDR3 spans 14 residues. CDR3 DNA: TGTGCCAGCAGCTTACCGGGACAGGGTGACACCATATATTTT. Translation gives CASSLPGQGDTIYF.

The V gene is TRBV24-1, the J gene TRBJ2-2; D is undetermined. The CDR3 sequence is 14 residues long. V was pared by 7 bases and J by 1 base, with 9 bases between. The V gene's germline CDR1 is KGHDR and CDR2 SFDVKD. CDR3 protein: CATSQHMNTGELFF. The CDR3 region has the DNA TGTGCCACCAGCCAACATATGAACACCGGGGAGCTGTTTTTT.

This chain links TRBV2 with TRBJ1-4; tentatively, D is TRBD1 (6 bases). CDR1 is SNHLY and CDR2 is FYNNEI in the germline V gene. The CDR3 extends over 13 amino acids. The V end lost 5 bases, the J end lost 7 bases, and 11 bases lay between the germline ends. CDR3 sequence reads: CASSRDIGEKLFF. Written as DNA, the CDR3 is TGTGCCAGCAGTCGGGACATTGGTGAAAAACTGTTTTTT.

CDR3 bases: TGTGCCAGCAGTCCGAGCACAGATACGCAGTATTTT. Amino acids: CASSPSTDTQYF. The genes are TRBV12-3 or TRBV12-4 and TRBJ2-3; no clear D gene. The germline V and J ends were trimmed by 5 bases and 0 bases, with 3 bases remaining between them. The CDR3 consists of 12 residues.

This sequence joins TRBV29-1 and TRBJ1-1; possibly TRBD1 for D (5 bases). The CDR3 loop spans 14 amino acids. Per germline, CDR1 SQVTM and CDR2 ANQGSEA. Trimming took 4 bases from V and 2 from J, leaving 14 bases between them. CDR3 in amino acids: CSVVGVSYNTEAFF. The CDR3, as DNA: TGCAGCGTTGTAGGGGTATCCTATAACACTGAAGCTTTCTTT.

The chain recombines TRBV9 with TRBJ2-7, with D maybe TRBD2 (6 bases). Germline V gene data show CDR1 as SGDLS and CDR2 as YYNGEE. Trimming removed 4 bases from V and 2 bases from J, with 19 bases in between. The CDR3 consists of 16 residues. In DNA form, the CDR3 reads TGTGCCAGCAGCCCCTCCCCGGGGGACTTCGCCTACGAGCAGTACTTC. Translation: CASSPSPGDFAYEQYF.

This clone was observed a few times. This chain's CDR3 is CASSLNQGHEQYF. DNA for the CDR3: TGCGCCAGCAGCTTAAATCAGGGTCACGAGCAGTACTTC. The chain recombines TRBV5-1 with TRBJ2-7; D perhaps matches TRBD1 (5 bases). CDR3 length: 13 residues. CDR1 and CDR2 (germline): SGHRS, YFSETQ. V was cut by 2 bases and J by 5 bases, with 11 bases left in between.